This T cell receptor beta chain was documented in a study of T cell responses to AZD1222 COVID-19 vaccine (dated by TCRdb to the early 2020s). The study in broad terms: AZD1222 recipients given second doses at about 4 weeks or at about 12 weeks were pooled, since spike-specific TCR depth and breadth were not found to differ between the two schedules. TCR sequencing was performed for about 250 trial participants, of whom around 210 were given two doses of AZD1222 and around 25 were given two doses of MenACWY control vaccine. Trial participants were enrolled by age into subgroups of 18-55, 56-69 and 70-plus years, and roughly 150, 30 and 60 TCR-sequenced participants, respectively, were included in these subgroups.

The CDR3 regions of human TCRbeta chains were subjected to immunosequencing. In the authors' own workflow: TCRs in the repertoires were matched against a reference library of SARS-CoV-2-specific TCRs that had been generated with the MIRA antigen-specificity platform. Breadth was defined as the fraction of unique TCRs that were SARS-CoV-2-associated, and depth was defined as the fraction of total T cells that were SARS-CoV-2-associated. Using the MIRA data, each spike-specific TCR was mapped to the spike region that the TCR reacts to and placed in a CD4 or CD8 class. Log10-transformed breadth and depth values were compared by one-way ANOVA with Sidak's multiple comparisons tests. TCRdb provides this immuneACCESS table in a form limited to in-frame rearrangements. Some clones are lacking; in checked studies, under half of them reflect an unresolved V gene, and why the rest are absent is not known. V and J calls and clone size are those listed in that table; D and trimming were worked out from the DNA. The sample table contains approximately 110,000 clones; only one count was recorded for 89% of them. Around 4% of the sample lies in the top ten.

Trimming at the junction amounts to 3 bases on V and 5 bases on J, and the germline ends lie 1 base apart. CDR1 and CDR2 (SQVTM, ANQGSEA) derive from the germline V gene. Reading from cysteine to phenylalanine, the CDR3 counts 9 amino acids. Of all the DNA, just the CDR3 is kept, 27 bases in frame from base 1. This specimen's time point label, interpreted: baseline before first vaccination. Vaccinee samples came from UK trials COV001 and COV002, including a single-blind randomized controlled phase 2/3 trial of AZD1222 (ChAdOx1 nCoV-19) in healthy adults. Trial participant PBMC samples were collected at day 0 and day 28 after the second dose for TCRbeta chain sequencing. Points the paper makes about the study in general: Conclusions about previously exposed vaccinees are limited because only six or seven AZD1222 recipients were SARS-CoV-2 seropositive at baseline. In the small 56-69-year group, the increase in depth fell short of significance, most likely because of low power. No day 14 peak-response samples were available, so repertoires were characterized only after the peak T cell response. Participants were mostly white British, with more females than males. The authors suggested clonal diversity may have been underestimated. CD4 TCRs associated with the vaccine covered the entire spike protein, and the dominant responses were in regions 160-218 and 743-854. Epitopes outside the regions mutated in the B.1.351 and B.1.1.7 variants were reportedly recognized by nearly half of the unique spike-specific TCRs. After two AZD1222 doses, spike-specific TCR breadth and depth were significantly higher than at day 0 and than in MenACWY recipients.

Note on this clone: The antigen this receptor binds is unknown. Per-nucleotide qualities are absent, and no much larger clonotype sits a single base away.

The clonotype originates from an adult in good health. The rearrangement joined TRBV29-1 to TRBJ2-5, with the D gene not clear enough to name. This sample comprised peripheral blood, obtained on day 0 of AZD1222 vaccination. The nucleotide sequence is given as TGCAGCGTTGATGAGACCCAGTACTTC. This gives the protein CSVDETQYF.